This TCR beta chain was recovered during a study of blood T cell repertoires in COVID-19 (dated by TCRdb to between 2020 and 2021). Describing the broader study: The collaborator samples originated in the United States, Italy and Spain and spanned the acute and convalescent phases of COVID-19. The material from the prospective study consisted of cDNA or gDNA derived from T cells, B-cell-depleted T cells, or PBMCs. Deeply sampled blood TCRbeta repertoires from subjects exposed to, actively infected with, or recovered from COVID-19 were included in the dataset. The repertoires were released in a freely available public database meant as a resource for research on the immune response to SARS-CoV-2. The samples were drawn from two sources: the first 160 participants of the ongoing ImmuneRACE study, and fewer than 1,500 subjects contributed by 6 global collaborators. A de-identified subject ID, COVID-19 status, age in years and sex were almost always included in the sample metadata. Where available, HLA class I and class II types were taken from metadata supplied by the sample provider and were not determined by assay-based typing.

V is clipped by 0 bases and J by 0 bases, and the sequence between their germline boundaries is 7 bases long. The CDR3 spans 15 residues, from the cysteine through the phenylalanine. The entry retains the CDR3 DNA only, 45 bases that are in frame from base 1. Sequences SGHDN (CDR1) and FVKESK (CDR2) are obtained from the germline V gene. About this clone itself: Its antigen specificity is not known. Base-call qualities are not available, and no considerably larger clone is one nucleotide away.

Study-wide conclusions, independent of this receptor: The amount of clinical and demographic metadata varied by source and participant and was provided uncurated.

TCRbeta CDR3 regions were amplified from genomic DNA using the immunoSEQ Assay, a bias-controlled multiplex PCR. The paper's processing steps were these. Nucleated cell counts per sample were estimated from amplification of reference gene primers within the assay. Sequence reads were collapsed and filtered to measure the absolute abundance of every unique TCRbeta CDR3 rearrangement. Productive Simpson clonality was computed per sample as the square root of Simpson's diversity index over productive rearrangements. The clones in this table, taken by TCRdb from immuneACCESS, are in-frame only. Not every clone is retained; where verified, under half of the shortfall comes from an unresolved V gene, and the cause of the rest is unknown. That table furnishes V, J and clone size, whereas the DNA furnished D and trimming. The sample yields 180,000 or so clones; roughly 84% were counted once. The ten largest clones represent roughly 9.8% of the sample.

Each collaborating institution followed its own protocols to collect whole blood in K2EDTA tubes. For TCRbeta analysis, collaborator samples were shipped as frozen whole blood, as isolated PBMCs, or as DNA extracted from either sample type. The chain couples TRBV14 to TRBJ2-3, and possibly TRBD2, on 6 matching bases. Specimen: peripheral blood. This receptor was taken from an elderly woman with acute or convalescent COVID-19. The sequenced DNA is TGTGCCAGCAGCCAAGATCGGGGGAGCACAGATACGCAGTATTTT. It translates to CASSQDRGSTDTQYF.